This TCR beta chain is drawn from a study of CD8+ T cells in alopecia areata. Whole-study results and caveats: Higher clonality than in normal scalp was seen in lesional scalp, especially alopecia totalis/universalis. The study found that many expanded lesional clones persisted in scalp and blood during tofacitinib.

RNA was extracted and reverse transcribed into cDNA as the sequencing template. Sequencing was performed with immunoSEQ multiplex PCR; in TCRdb, only in-frame clones are kept and a portion is missing. The table shows about 200,000 clones, with around three fifths occurring only once. About this clone: Its antigen is still unknown.

Treatment specified: oral pan-JAK inhibitor, 5-10 mg twice daily. The TCR sequence derives from a human donor with alopecia areata. Sequenced material: CD4+ T cells sorted from blood, taken at week 4, from a patient treated with tofacitinib.

As DNA, the CDR3 is TGTGCCTGGAACAAGGGACGTCTGAACACTGAAGCTTTCTTT. As protein: CAWNKGRLNTEAFF. The chain has TRBV30 and TRBJ1-1, with D tentatively TRBD1 (5 bases). CDR1 GTSNPN and CDR2 SVGIG come from the germline V gene (reference sequence). The CDR3 is 14 amino acids. The ends were cut back, 4 bases at V and 0 bases at J, with 12 bases in the middle.